Presented here are 14 T cell receptor beta chains from one specimen sequenced in a study of T cell responses to AZD1222 COVID-19 vaccine. The table came from immunoSEQ multiplex PCR; TCRdb's copy has only in-frame clones and leaves some out. The sample contains about 110,000 clones, about 85% of which appear only once. Material: peripheral blood, obtained on day 0 of AZD1222 vaccination. These receptors were collected from an adult in good health.

V and J are TRBV27 and TRBJ2-7; 8 bases line up with TRBD2. J gave up 4 bases and V 4 bases, and 15 bases lay outside the gene matches. The CDR3 length is 17 residues. In germline, CDR1 is MNHEY, CDR2 SMNVEV (reference sequence). CDR3 sequence reads: CASSSKSSGRQRYEQYF. The CDR3 DNA follows: TGTGCCAGCAGTTCGAAATCAAGCGGGAGACAAAGATACGAGCAGTACTTC.

The V call is TRBV5-8, the J call TRBJ1-5, with a weak D call TRBD1 (6 bases). This CDR3 region has 16 residues. Germline V gene lookup returns CDR1 SGHTS and CDR2 YDEGEE. Trimming took off 1 base at V and 5 bases at J, with 16 bases between the two ends. CDR3 region: CASSLWGHGIYQPQHF. CDR3 coding DNA: TGTGCCAGCAGCTTGTGGGGACACGGGATTTATCAGCCCCAGCATTTT. The whole variable domain, filled in from reference TRBV5-8 and TRBJ1-5, reads EAGVTQSPTHLIKTRGQQATLRCSPISGHTSVYWYQQALGLGLQFLLWYDEGEERNRGNFPPRFSGRQFPNYSSELNVNALELEDSALYLCASSLWGHGIYQPQHFGDGTRLSIL.

This chain uses TRBV25-1 with TRBJ1-2; no reliable D call. Trimming took 4 bases from V and 4 from J, leaving 19 bases between them. In germline, CDR1 is MGHDK, CDR2 SYGVNS. This CDR3 is built from 16 residues. For the CDR3, the DNA is TGTGCCAGCAGTGGGCCGGGCTCTCAAATTTCCTATGGCTACACCTTC. It specifies CASSGPGSQISYGYTF.

The chain has TRBV7-8 and TRBJ1-1; 7 bases map to TRBD1. Germline V gives CDR1 SGHVS, CDR2 FQNEAQ. The CDR3 runs 13 residues. V shed 4 bases and J 6 bases; nucleotides not matched to a gene: 5. The CDR3: CASSSRQGAEAFF. CDR3 sequence (DNA): TGTGCCAGCAGCTCCAGACAGGGCGCTGAAGCTTTCTTT.

V is TRBV9 and J is TRBJ1-4; D gene uncertain. The germline gives CDR1 SGDLS, CDR2 YYNGEE. This CDR3 is built from 14 residues. The V end was cut by 3 bases, the J end by 7 bases, with 13 bases between. The CDR3 sequence: CASSDWTGGEKLFF. The CDR3 region has the DNA TGTGCCAGCAGCGATTGGACCGGAGGTGAAAAACTGTTTTTT.

The gene calls are TRBV7-2 and TRBJ2-5; D perhaps matches TRBD1 (6 bases). This CDR3 has 13 amino acids. V was shortened by 6 bases and J by 2 bases, with 10 bases between the two germline ends. CDR1 and CDR2 (germline): SGHTA, FQGNSA. DNA for the CDR3: TGTGCCAGCAGTCGACAGGCTCAAGAGACCCAGTACTTC. It translates to CASSRQAQETQYF.

The chain couples TRBV19 to TRBJ1-1; 9 bases align to TRBD1. Germline V gives CDR1 LNHDA, CDR2 SQIVND (reference sequence). The CDR3 has 14 residues. V lost 3 bases and J lost 6; bases outside the gene matches: 5. As DNA, the CDR3 is TGTGCCAGTAGTATTCGGGACAGGGACTCTGAAGCTTTCTTT. Translation: CASSIRDRDSEAFF.

The chain uses TRBV5-1 and TRBJ1-2, with TRBD1 matching over 7 bases. Trimming cost V 4 bases and J 6 bases; bases outside gene matches: 9. The length of the CDR3 is 14 residues. Germline loops: CDR1 SGHRS, CDR2 YFSETQ. The CDR3 DNA reads TGCGCCAGCAGCCCACGACAGGGCGGCGATGGCTACACCTTC. Amino acids: CASSPRQGGDGYTF.

This clone appeared once. The chain employs TRBV6-6 and TRBJ1-1; D gene uncertain. Trimming removed 0 bases at V and 8 bases at J, with 7 bases between. Germline values: CDR1 MNHNY, CDR2 SVGAGI (reference sequence). The CDR3 is 12 amino acids. DNA for the CDR3: TGTGCCAGCAGTTACTCGAGGGAAGAAGCTTTCTTT. Its translation is CASSYSREEAFF.

The chain uses TRBV7-3 and TRBJ2-3; D is unresolved. V was shortened by 4 bases and J by 6 bases, with 5 bases between the two germline ends. This CDR3 comprises 11 residues. The germline V gene has CDR1 SGHTA and CDR2 FQGTGA. This CDR3 is CASSSPDTQYF. CDR3 in DNA: TGTGCCAGCAGCTCACCCGATACGCAGTATTTT.

V usage is TRBV27 and J usage is TRBJ1-4; the D gene is possibly TRBD1 (5 bases). Germline CDR1 MNHEY, CDR2 SMNVEV (reference sequence). Trimming took off 5 bases at V and 4 bases at J, with 8 bases between the two ends. There are 13 residues in the CDR3. CDR3 sequence: CASSRQFNEKLFF. The CDR3 DNA reads as TGTGCCAGCAGTCGACAGTTTAATGAAAAACTGTTTTTT.

This chain connects TRBV4-3 to TRBJ1-2, with D possibly being TRBD1 (5 bases). Trimming removed 4 bases at V and 8 bases at J, with 23 bases between. Germline V gene data show CDR1 as LGHNA and CDR2 as YSLEER. The CDR3 is 16 residues long. The CDR3, as DNA: TGCGCCAGCAGCCCGCCCACGGCGGGGGGGGAACAAGGCTACACCTTC. Translating gives CASSPPTAGGEQGYTF.

The rearrangement uses TRBV28 and TRBJ1-1; possible D gene TRBD1, 6 bases. This CDR3 spans 15 amino acids. Between the trimmed V and J ends, which lost 7 bases and 3 bases, there was a span of 18 bases. Per the germline V gene, CDR1 is MDHEN and CDR2 is SYDVKM. CDR3 loop: CASTLGGRGDTEAFF. The CDR3 nucleotides are TGTGCCAGCACCCTAGGGGGGCGCGGCGACACTGAAGCTTTCTTT. The variable domain in full, completed from reference TRBV28 and TRBJ1-1, reads DVKVTQSSRYLVKRTGEKVFLECVQDMDHENMFWYRQDPGLGLRLIYFSYDVKMKEKGDIPEGYSVSREKKERFSLILESASTNQTSMYLCASTLGGRGDTEAFFGQGTRLTVV.

This clone was counted only a few times. The rearrangement joins TRBV7-2 to TRBJ2-1; the D gene is possibly TRBD1 (7 bases). The CDR3 is 14 residues long. The V and J ends lost 5 bases and 10 bases respectively, with 18 bases between them. Per the germline V gene, CDR1 is SGHTA and CDR2 is FQGNSA. The CDR3 nucleotides are TGTGCCAGCAGCCGTAACGGAGGGGGCGTCGAGCAGTTCTTC. This codes for CASSRNGGGVEQFF.